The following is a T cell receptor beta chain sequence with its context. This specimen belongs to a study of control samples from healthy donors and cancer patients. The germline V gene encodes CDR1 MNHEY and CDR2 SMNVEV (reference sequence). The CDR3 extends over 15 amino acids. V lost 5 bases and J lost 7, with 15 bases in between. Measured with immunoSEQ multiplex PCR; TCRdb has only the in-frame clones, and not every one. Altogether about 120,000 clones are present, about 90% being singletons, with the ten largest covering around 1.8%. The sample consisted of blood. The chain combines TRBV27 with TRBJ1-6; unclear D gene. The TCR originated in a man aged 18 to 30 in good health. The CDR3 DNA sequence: TGTGCCAGCAGTCCCCCGACCCCAGTGAATTCACCCCTCCACTTT. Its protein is CASSPPTPVNSPLHF.